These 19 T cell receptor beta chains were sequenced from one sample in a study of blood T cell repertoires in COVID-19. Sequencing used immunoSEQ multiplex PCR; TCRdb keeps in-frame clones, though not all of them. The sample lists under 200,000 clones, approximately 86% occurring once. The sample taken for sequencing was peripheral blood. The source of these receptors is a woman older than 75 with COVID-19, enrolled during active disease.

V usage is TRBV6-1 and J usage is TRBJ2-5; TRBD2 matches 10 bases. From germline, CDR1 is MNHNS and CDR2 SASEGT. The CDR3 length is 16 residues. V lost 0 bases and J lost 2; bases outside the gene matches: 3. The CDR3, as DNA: TGTGCCAGCAGTGAAGCAGCGGGAGGGGGTCAAGAGACCCAGTACTTC. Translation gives CASSEAAGGGQETQYF.

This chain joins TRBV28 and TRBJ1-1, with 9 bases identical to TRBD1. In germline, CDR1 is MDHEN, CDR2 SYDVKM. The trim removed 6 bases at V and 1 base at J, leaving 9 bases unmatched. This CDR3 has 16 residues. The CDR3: CASSRDRASTNTEAFF. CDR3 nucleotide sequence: TGTGCCAGCAGCCGGGACAGGGCGAGTACGAACACTGAAGCTTTCTTT.

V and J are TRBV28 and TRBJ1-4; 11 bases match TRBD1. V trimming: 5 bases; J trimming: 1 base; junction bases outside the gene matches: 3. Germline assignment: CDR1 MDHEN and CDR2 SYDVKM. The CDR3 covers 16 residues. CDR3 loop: CASSRTGGRTNEKLFF. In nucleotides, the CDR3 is TGTGCCAGCAGTAGGACAGGGGGCCGAACTAATGAAAAACTGTTTTTT.

CDR3 nucleotide sequence: TGCGCCAGCAGCGAACAGGGGGGACCGGGGCGGGACCAGTACTTC. It translates to CASSEQGGPGRDQYF. This sequence joins TRBV5-1 and TRBJ2-5, with 8 bases lining up with TRBD1. Germline CDR1 and CDR2: SGHRS and YFSETQ. J was trimmed by 10 bases and V by 4 bases; bases with no gene match: 15. The CDR3 contains 15 residues.

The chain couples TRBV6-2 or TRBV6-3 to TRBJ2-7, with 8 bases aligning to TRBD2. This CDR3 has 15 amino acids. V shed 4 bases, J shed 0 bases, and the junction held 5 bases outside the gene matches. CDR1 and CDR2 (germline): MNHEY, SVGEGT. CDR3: CASSFTSGSSYEQYF. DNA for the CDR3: TGTGCCAGCAGTTTCACTAGCGGTAGCTCCTACGAGCAGTACTTC.

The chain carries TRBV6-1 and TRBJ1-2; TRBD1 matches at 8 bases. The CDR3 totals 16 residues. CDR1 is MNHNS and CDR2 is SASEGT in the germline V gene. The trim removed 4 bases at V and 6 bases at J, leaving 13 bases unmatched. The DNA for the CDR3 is TGTGCCAGCAGTGGTGGCCACTCGGGACAGGCCCATGGCTACACCTTC. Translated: CASSGGHSGQAHGYTF.

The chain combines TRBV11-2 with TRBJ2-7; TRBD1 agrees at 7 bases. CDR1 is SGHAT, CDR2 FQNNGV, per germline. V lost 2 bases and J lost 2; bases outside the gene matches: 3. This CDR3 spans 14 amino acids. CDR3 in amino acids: CASSLSTGAYEQYF. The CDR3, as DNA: TGTGCCAGCAGCTTAAGCACAGGGGCCTACGAGCAGTACTTC. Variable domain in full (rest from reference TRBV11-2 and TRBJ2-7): EAGVAQSPRYKIIEKRQSVAFWCNPISGHATLYWYQQILGQGPKLLIQFQNNGVVDDSQLPKDRFSAERLKGVDSTLKIQPAKLEDSAVYLCASSLSTGAYEQYFGPGTRLTVT.

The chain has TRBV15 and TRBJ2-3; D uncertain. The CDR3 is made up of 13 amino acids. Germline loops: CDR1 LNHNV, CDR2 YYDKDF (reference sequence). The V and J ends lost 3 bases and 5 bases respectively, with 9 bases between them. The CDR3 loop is CATSRGQRDTQYF. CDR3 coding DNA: TGTGCCACCAGCAGGGGTCAGCGAGATACGCAGTATTTT.

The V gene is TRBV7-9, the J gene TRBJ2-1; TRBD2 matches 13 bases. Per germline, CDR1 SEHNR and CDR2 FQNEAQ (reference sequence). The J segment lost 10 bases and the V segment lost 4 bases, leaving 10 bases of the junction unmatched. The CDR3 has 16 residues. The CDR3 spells CASSSRGLAGRGEQFF. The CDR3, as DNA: TGTGCCAGCAGCTCCCGGGGACTAGCGGGACGTGGAGAGCAGTTCTTC.

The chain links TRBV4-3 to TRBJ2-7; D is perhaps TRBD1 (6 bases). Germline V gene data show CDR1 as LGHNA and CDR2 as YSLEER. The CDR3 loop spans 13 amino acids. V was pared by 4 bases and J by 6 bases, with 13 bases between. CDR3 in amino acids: CASSLLQGTEQYF. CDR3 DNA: TGCGCCAGCAGCCTATTGCAGGGGACCGAGCAGTACTTC.

CDR3 DNA: TGTGCCAGCAGTGACGTCCTAGCGGGAGTTGCCGACGAGCAGTACTTC. Amino acids: CASSDVLAGVADEQYF. The genes are TRBV2 and TRBJ2-7, with 10 nucleotides matching TRBD2. CDR3 size: 16 residues. Trimming took 3 bases from V and 5 from J; bases not matched to a gene: 10. Per germline, CDR1 SNHLY and CDR2 FYNNEI. The entire variable domain, with the rest obtained from reference TRBV2 and TRBJ2-7, is as follows: EPEVTQTPSHQVTQMGQEVILRCVPISNHLYFYWYRQILGQKVEFLVSFYNNEISEKSEIFDDQFSVERPDGSNFTLKIRSTKLEDSAMYFCASSDVLAGVADEQYFGPGTRLTVT.

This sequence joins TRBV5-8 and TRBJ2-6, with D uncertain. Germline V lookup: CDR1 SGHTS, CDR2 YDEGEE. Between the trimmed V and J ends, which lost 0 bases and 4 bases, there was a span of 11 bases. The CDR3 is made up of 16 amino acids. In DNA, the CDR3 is TGTGCCAGCAGCTTGGCAAGCTGGTCCGGGGCCAACGTCCTGACTTTC. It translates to CASSLASWSGANVLTF.

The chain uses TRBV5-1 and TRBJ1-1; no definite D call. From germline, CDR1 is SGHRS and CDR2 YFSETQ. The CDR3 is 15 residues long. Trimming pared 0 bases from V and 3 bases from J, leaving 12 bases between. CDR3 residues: CASSLEEGRHTEAFF. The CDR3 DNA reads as TGCGCCAGCAGCTTGGAGGAGGGAAGGCACACTGAAGCTTTCTTT.

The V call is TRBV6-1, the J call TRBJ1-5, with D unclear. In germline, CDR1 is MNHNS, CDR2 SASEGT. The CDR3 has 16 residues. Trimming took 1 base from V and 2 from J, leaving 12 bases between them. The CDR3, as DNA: TGTGCCAGCAGTGAAGTGGGAGGGTTCGGCAATCAGCCCCAGCATTTT. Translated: CASSEVGGFGNQPQHF.

CDR3 bases: TGTGCCAGTACCGGCGGGTCAGGGGTAAACTATGGCTACACCTTC. As protein: CASTGGSGVNYGYTF. The chain uses TRBV19 and TRBJ1-2; D possibly corresponds to TRBD1 (6 bases). Germline V gene data show CDR1 as LNHDA and CDR2 as SQIVND (reference sequence). V lost 7 bases, J lost 2 bases, and 17 bases lay in between. This CDR3 contains 15 residues.

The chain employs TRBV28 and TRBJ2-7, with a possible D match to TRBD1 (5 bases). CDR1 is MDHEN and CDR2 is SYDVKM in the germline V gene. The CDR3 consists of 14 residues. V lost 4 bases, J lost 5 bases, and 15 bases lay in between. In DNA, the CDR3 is TGTGCCAGCAGTTCCACAGTAGGGGATGACGAGCAGTACTTC. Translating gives CASSSTVGDDEQYF.

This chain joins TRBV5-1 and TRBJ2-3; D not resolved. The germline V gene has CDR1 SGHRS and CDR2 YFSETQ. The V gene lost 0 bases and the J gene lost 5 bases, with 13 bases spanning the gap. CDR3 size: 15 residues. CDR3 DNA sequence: TGCGCCAGCAGCTTGGATGCAACGGTTGGAGATACGCAGTATTTT. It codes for CASSLDATVGDTQYF.

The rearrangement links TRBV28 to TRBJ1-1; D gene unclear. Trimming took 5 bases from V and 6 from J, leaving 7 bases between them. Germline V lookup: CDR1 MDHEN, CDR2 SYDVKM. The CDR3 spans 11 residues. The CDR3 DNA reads TGTGCCAGCAGTGAGGAGCCTGAAGCTTTCTTT. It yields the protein CASSEEPEAFF. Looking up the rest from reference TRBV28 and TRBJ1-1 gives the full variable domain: DVKVTQSSRYLVKRTGEKVFLECVQDMDHENMFWYRQDPGLGLRLIYFSYDVKMKEKGDIPEGYSVSREKKERFSLILESASTNQTSMYLCASSEEPEAFFGQGTRLTVV.

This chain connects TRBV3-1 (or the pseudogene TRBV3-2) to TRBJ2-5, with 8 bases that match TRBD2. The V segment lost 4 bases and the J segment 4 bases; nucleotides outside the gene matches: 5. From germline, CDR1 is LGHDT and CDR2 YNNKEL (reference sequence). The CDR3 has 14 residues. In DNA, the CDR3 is TGTGCCAGCAGCCTAACGGGACTAGTAGAGACCCAGTACTTC. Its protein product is CASSLTGLVETQYF.